Following are 30 T cell receptor beta chains from one sample sequenced in a study of blood T cells in healthy people across ages. With a J-beta primer mix and a sample-barcoded 5' primer, a second PCR ran roughly 6 to 11 cycles. MiXCR, applied by TCRdb to the 5' RACE reads, yields one record per CDR3 protein. The sample lists approximately 830,000 distinct CDR3 sequences, around 62% seen once, with around a quarter in the top ten. Sequencing was done on a sample of blood. The receptors stem from a young man in good health.

The genes are TRBV27 and TRBJ2-1; the D call may be TRBD1 or TRBD2 (6 bases each). Trimming took 3 bases from V and 9 from J, leaving 15 bases between them. There are 14 residues in the CDR3. Germline assignment: CDR1 MNHEY and CDR2 SMNVEV (reference sequence). The CDR3 DNA reads as TGTGCCAGCAGTTTGGGGGCGAGGGGGGTTGAGCAGTTCTTC. This gives the protein CASSLGARGVEQFF.

The chain links TRBV10-3 to TRBJ2-2; D is possibly TRBD2 (6 bases). The CDR3 extends over 15 amino acids. Germline CDR1 and CDR2: ENHRY and SYGVKD. Trimming cost V 2 bases and J 5 bases, with 12 bases left between them. CDR3 loop: CAISELQGGTGELFF. CDR3 DNA sequence: TGTGCCATCAGTGAGCTTCAGGGAGGAACCGGGGAGCTGTTTTTT.

V and J are TRBV6-1 and TRBJ2-5; 7 nucleotides line up with TRBD2. The germline gives CDR1 MNHNS, CDR2 SASEGT. This CDR3 has 15 residues. V was clipped by 2 bases and J by 2 bases; unmatched bases: 5. The CDR3 DNA reads as TGTGCCAGCAGTGAATGGAAAGCGGGGCAAGAGACCCAGTACTTC. It is translated as CASSEWKAGQETQYF.

The chain has TRBV30 and TRBJ2-4, with 7 bases aligning to TRBD1. The J call may not be correct, given that the DNA end is closer to TRBJ2-7. The CDR3 length is 14 residues. Per germline, CDR1 GTSNPN and CDR2 SVGIG (reference sequence). CDR3 sequence reads: CATTSRDSWHEQYF. CDR3 sequence (DNA): TGTGCCACCACTAGTAGGGACAGCTGGCACGAGCAGTACTTC.

V and J are TRBV15 and TRBJ2-5; either TRBD1 or TRBD2 may supply D (5 bases each). Gene TRBJ2-7 matches the end of the DNA better, so the J call may be wrong. Per germline, CDR1 LNHNV and CDR2 YYDKDF (reference sequence). The CDR3 is made up of 14 amino acids. The CDR3: CATSRDRDRHEQYF. CDR3 sequence (DNA): TGTGCCACCAGCAGAGATAGGGACCGGCACGAGCAGTACTTC.

This chain uses TRBV3-1 with TRBJ2-3, with 7 nucleotides matching TRBD1. CDR3 length: 15 residues. V gave up 0 bases and J gave up 3 bases; unmatched junction bases: 3. Germline values: CDR1 LGHDT, CDR2 YNNKEL (reference sequence). The DNA for the CDR3 is TGTGCCAGCAGCCAAGATGACAGGGATACAGATACGCAGTATTTT. Amino acid sequence: CASSQDDRDTDTQYF.

The rearrangement uses TRBV27 and TRBJ2-1; D uncertain. The J call may be wrong; the DNA end is better matched by TRBJ2-7. From germline, CDR1 is MNHEY and CDR2 SMNVEV (reference sequence). The CDR3 runs to 15 residues. Written as DNA, the CDR3 is TGTGCCAGCAGTTTAAAGTACCTTGATTACAATGAGCAGTACTTC. Its protein is CASSLKYLDYNEQYF.

This clonotype was picked up a small number of times. This chain connects TRBV12-3 or TRBV12-4 to TRBJ2-1; TRBD1 matches at 9 bases. There are 15 residues in the CDR3. V lost 6 bases, J lost 2 bases, and 5 bases stayed unmatched. CDR3: CASSLRQGAYNEQFF. DNA of the CDR3: TGTGCCAGCAGCTTGAGACAGGGGGCCTACAATGAGCAGTTCTTC.

The chain uses TRBV12-3 or TRBV12-4 and TRBJ2-3; D unclear. This CDR3 region has 17 residues. Trimming cost V 6 bases and J 4 bases, with 23 bases left between them. The CDR3 DNA reads as TGTGCCAGCAGGTCCAGCTCCCCCGACTCATTCCCAGATACGCAGTATTTT. Translated: CASRSSSPDSFPDTQYF.

This rearrangement joins TRBV7-9 to TRBJ2-7; a weak D match, TRBD2 (6 bases). TRBJ2-5 explains the end of the DNA better; the J call may be wrong. The CDR3 runs 14 residues. The germline gives CDR1 SEHNR, CDR2 FQNEAQ (reference sequence). The CDR3 DNA reads as TGTGCCAGCAGCTTTGAGTCAGGAGGGGAGACCCAGTACTTC. Amino acids: CASSFESGGETQYF.

The sample holds one count of this clonotype. The chain combines TRBV6-6 with TRBJ2-6, with 7 bases that match TRBD2. The CDR3 extends over 16 amino acids. Germline values: CDR1 MNHNY, CDR2 SVGAGI (reference sequence). J lost 2 bases, V lost 2 bases, and 3 bases had no gene match. This CDR3 is CASSYAAGAGANVLTF. CDR3 nucleotide sequence: TGTGCCAGCAGTTACGCGGCGGGGGCTGGGGCCAACGTCCTGACTTTC.

V is TRBV4-2 and J is TRBJ2-3, with D maybe TRBD1 (6 bases). The CDR3 length is 14 residues. The ends were cut back, 1 base at V and 2 bases at J, with 7 bases in the middle. Per germline, CDR1 LGHNA and CDR2 YNFKEQ. The CDR3 is CASSQGTDTDTQYF. The CDR3 bases are TGTGCCAGCAGCCAAGGGACAGACACAGATACGCAGTATTTT.

The V gene is TRBV9, the J gene TRBJ2-3, with TRBD2 matching 7 bases. This CDR3 comprises 17 residues. Germline CDR1 is SGDLS and CDR2 is YYNGEE. V shed 3 bases and J 3 bases; nucleotides not matched to a gene: 13. CDR3: CASSAGGLGLPTDTQYF. CDR3 nucleotide sequence: TGTGCCAGCAGCGCGGGGGGACTCGGGTTGCCTACAGATACGCAGTATTTT.

The chain employs TRBV6-1 and TRBJ1-1, with D tentatively TRBD1 (6 bases). The V gene lost 5 bases and the J gene lost 4 bases, with 20 bases spanning the gap. This CDR3 region has 16 residues. In germline, CDR1 is MNHNS, CDR2 SASEGT. The CDR3 loop reads CASSPPGPTGSTEAFF. In DNA form, the CDR3 reads TGTGCCAGCAGTCCCCCCGGACCAACAGGGAGCACTGAAGCTTTCTTT.

The chain joins TRBV29-1 to TRBJ2-1, with TRBD2 identical over 8 bases. Germline V gives CDR1 SQVTM, CDR2 ANQGSEA. Trimming at V came to 4 bases and at J to 5 bases, leaving 4 bases not matched to a gene. The CDR3 sequence is 13 residues long. CDR3 loop: CSVAGTRNNEQFF. For the CDR3, the DNA is TGCAGCGTTGCCGGGACTAGGAACAATGAGCAGTTCTTC.

There are many counts of this clonotype. V gene TRBV20-1 combines with J gene TRBJ2-1, with 8 bases aligning to TRBD2. CDR3 length equals 17 residues. The J segment lost 8 bases and the V segment lost 0 bases, leaving 15 bases of the junction unmatched. Germline values: CDR1 DFQATT, CDR2 SNEGSKA (reference sequence). CDR3 sequence (DNA): TGCAGTGCTAGAGAAGGGGAGGCGGCTAGCGGGTGGGATGAGCAGTTCTTC. It translates to CSAREGEAASGWDEQFF.

There are a few counts of this clonotype. The V call is TRBV7-2, the J call TRBJ2-5, with D perhaps TRBD1 or TRBD2 (5 bases each). Germline V gene data show CDR1 as SGHTA and CDR2 as FQGNSA. The length of the CDR3 is 15 residues. Trimming took off 2 bases at V and 2 bases at J, with 12 bases between the two ends. CDR3 loop: CASSLLRGPQETQYF. In DNA, the CDR3 is TGTGCCAGCAGCTTACTTAGGGGACCACAAGAGACCCAGTACTTC. Supplemented by reference TRBV7-2 and TRBJ2-5, the full variable domain reads GAGVSQSPSNKVTEKGKDVELRCDPISGHTALYWYRQSLGQGLEFLIYFQGNSAPDKSGLPSDRFSAERTGGSVSTLTIQRTQQEDSAVYLCASSLLRGPQETQYFGPGTRLLVL.

The V and J genes are TRBV6-8 and TRBJ2-7; D assignment may be TRBD1 or TRBD2 (5 bases each). The V gene's germline CDR1 is MNHGY and CDR2 SAAAGT. Trimming pared 6 bases from V and 4 bases from J, leaving 16 bases between. CDR3 length: 14 residues. The CDR3 region has the DNA TGTGCCAGCAGGCAAGAGGGGCAAGGATACGAGCAGTACTTC. It codes for CASRQEGQGYEQYF.

In this sample, this clonotype turned up a few times. This rearrangement joins TRBV7-2 to TRBJ2-7, with unresolved D. The CDR3 covers 13 residues. V lost 4 bases to trimming and J lost 2 bases, with 9 bases between them. The germline gives CDR1 SGHTA, CDR2 FQGNSA. As DNA, the CDR3 is TGTGCCAGCAGCTCCGTTATAGCCTACGAGCAGTACTTC. Amino acid sequence: CASSSVIAYEQYF. Full variable domain (remainder filled in from reference TRBV7-2 and TRBJ2-7): GAGVSQSPSNKVTEKGKDVELRCDPISGHTALYWYRQSLGQGLEFLIYFQGNSAPDKSGLPSDRFSAERTGGSVSTLTIQRTQQEDSAVYLCASSSVIAYEQYFGPGTRLTVT.

This rearrangement joins TRBV27 to TRBJ1-1; 7 bases align to TRBD1. This CDR3 contains 15 residues. Unmatched junction bases numbered 7, after V lost 3 bases and J lost 3 bases. Germline CDR1 MNHEY, CDR2 SMNVEV (reference sequence). The CDR3 nucleotides read TGTGCCAGCAGTTTTCGCGACAGGGAGGACACTGAAGCTTTCTTT. It encodes CASSFRDREDTEAFF.

The chain links TRBV4-2 to TRBJ2-3; D is ambiguous. Per the germline V gene, CDR1 is LGHNA and CDR2 is YNFKEQ. V was cut by 0 bases and J by 4 bases, with 8 bases left in between. The CDR3 runs to 14 residues. CDR3 in amino acids: CASSQEPEADTQYF. The CDR3 DNA reads TGTGCCAGCAGCCAAGAGCCCGAAGCAGATACGCAGTATTTT.

The V and J genes are TRBV6-6 and TRBJ2-7; TRBD2 is a possible D gene (6 bases). Near its end, the DNA agrees better with TRBJ2-5, so the J call may be wrong. This CDR3 has 13 amino acids. Germline assignment: CDR1 MNHNY and CDR2 SVGAGI (reference sequence). In DNA form, the CDR3 reads TGTGCCAGCAGACCCACTAGCACAGAGACCCAGTACTTC. It is translated as CASRPTSTETQYF.

The chain has TRBV12-3 or TRBV12-4 and TRBJ1-2; D unclear. V lost 3 bases to trimming and J lost 7 bases, with 15 bases between them. The CDR3 runs 14 residues. CDR3 nucleotide sequence: TGTGCCAGCAGTTTGTCCGGACGGGTGGGTGGCTACACCTTC. It translates to CASSLSGRVGGYTF.

The rearrangement links TRBV12-1 to TRBJ1-5. TRBV12-1 is a pseudogene locus. The CDR3 covers 15 residues. The CDR3 is CASSFGGGEGQPQHF. The CDR3 DNA sequence: TGTGCCAGCAGCTTTGGGGGAGGGGAGGGACAGCCCCAGCATTTT.

The genes are TRBV28 and TRBJ2-1; 12 bases are a match to TRBD1. V lost 11 bases to trimming and J lost 7 bases; unmatched junction nucleotides: 6. Germline assignment: CDR1 MDHEN and CDR2 SYDVKM. The CDR3 spans 13 residues. As DNA, the CDR3 is TGTGCCGGCCGGGACAGGGGGCTTAATGAGCAGTTCTTC. Protein sequence: CAGRDRGLNEQFF.

The J gene is TRBJ2-3, the V gene TRBV5-1, with 14 bases fitting TRBD2. Germline assignment: CDR1 SGHRS and CDR2 YFSETQ. The V and J ends lost 3 bases and 2 bases, in that order; junction bases with no gene match: 5. The CDR3 loop spans 17 amino acids. In DNA, the CDR3 is TGCGCCAGCAGCTCCGGGACTAGCGGGGGACACACAGATACGCAGTATTTT. Residues: CASSSGTSGGHTDTQYF. Variable domain in full (rest from reference TRBV5-1 and TRBJ2-3): KAGVTQTPRYLIKTRGQQVTLSCSPISGHRSVSWYQQTPGQGLQFLFEYFSETQRNKGNFPGRFSGRQFSNSRSEMNVSTLELGDSALYLCASSSGTSGGHTDTQYFGPGTRLTVL.

The rearrangement uses TRBV7-2 and TRBJ2-5, with 10 nucleotides matching TRBD2. Per germline, CDR1 SGHTA and CDR2 FQGNSA. J lost 5 bases, V lost 3 bases, and 3 bases had no gene match. The CDR3 is 14 amino acids. The CDR3 here is CASSFQRGGETQYF. CDR3 bases: TGTGCCAGCAGCTTCCAGCGGGGGGGTGAGACCCAGTACTTC.

J is TRBJ2-1 and V is TRBV7-9; D is possibly TRBD1 (5 bases). Germline V gene sequence: CDR1 SEHNR, CDR2 FQNEAQ (reference sequence). The germline V and J ends were trimmed by 8 bases and 5 bases, with 10 bases remaining between them. CDR3 length: 12 amino acids. The CDR3 reads CASRTSNNEQFF. The CDR3 DNA is TGTGCCAGCCGGACATCTAACAATGAGCAGTTCTTC.

The chain carries TRBV5-5 and TRBJ1-2; D not resolved. Trimming took 1 base from V and 3 from J, leaving 4 bases between them. This CDR3 is built from 12 residues. The V gene's germline CDR1 is SGHKS and CDR2 YYEKEE (reference sequence). CDR3 region: CASSLYHYGYTF. CDR3 in DNA: TGTGCCAGCAGCTTGTATCACTATGGCTACACCTTC.

This clonotype appeared many times. V and J are TRBV7-3 and TRBJ1-2; unclear D gene. The V end lost 5 bases, the J end lost 4 bases, and 11 bases lay between the germline ends. Germline V gene sequence: CDR1 SGHTA, CDR2 FQGTGA. This CDR3 contains 13 residues. The CDR3 loop is CASSPGSGYGYTF. Here the CDR3 DNA reads TGTGCCAGCAGCCCTGGGTCCGGCTATGGCTACACCTTC.